This T cell receptor beta chain originates from a study of cytomegalovirus exposure and HLA in healthy donors. Study-level results: Rare TCR sequences dominated, though some public TCRs recurred in many donors.

Repertoires were generated with immunoSEQ multiplex PCR, while TCRdb's copy carries only in-frame clones and drops some. Of about 280,000 clones in the sample, around 85% were seen once. Comment on this clone: As yet, its antigen is unknown.

The CDR3 is 14 amino acids. The germline CDR1 and CDR2 sequences are MNHEY and SVGAGI. The trim removed 6 bases at V and 5 bases at J, leaving 7 bases unmatched. The chain combines TRBV6-5 with TRBJ2-7; 10 positions agree with TRBD1. The TCR was taken from a woman aged 18-29 years in good health and CMV-seronegative. Sequenced sample: PBMCs. The CDR3 loop is CASSRTGGVHEQYF. The CDR3 DNA sequence: TGTGCCAGCAGCCGGACAGGGGGTGTCCACGAGCAGTACTTC.